A selection of T cell receptor beta chains follows, all from one sample in a study of blood T cell repertoires in COVID-19. Some clones are missing from TCRdb's copy, which holds only in-frame ones; the method was immunoSEQ multiplex PCR. The sample carries some 96,000 clones, around four fifths recorded once. The sequencing sample was made of peripheral blood. These receptors all come from a woman aged 70-85 years with acute or convalescent COVID-19. CDR3s include the opening cysteine and the closing phenylalanine or tryptophan. A D gene is named only where the DNA matches it firmly. Clone size, where shown, is once, few, many, or a class for clones that have expanded.

D gene	V gene	J gene	clone size	CDR3 protein	CDR3 DNA
NA	TRBV6-1	TRBJ1-2	NA	CASSEAPGKKGYTF	TGTGCCAGCAGTGAAGCGCCAGGGAAGAAAGGCTACACCTTC
TRBD1	TRBV29-1	TRBJ2-3	once	CSVDSGQGTDTQYF	TGCAGCGTTGACTCGGGACAGGGGACAGATACGCAGTATTTT
TRBD1	TRBV25-1	TRBJ1-3	NA	CASSEYLGGASGNTIYF	TGTGCCAGCAGTGAATATCTAGGGGGCGCCTCTGGAAACACCATATATTTT
NA	TRBV2	TRBJ1-5	NA	CASRSGGNSNQPQHF	TGTGCCAGCAGGTCGGGAGGAAATAGCAATCAGCCCCAGCATTTT
NA	TRBV28	TRBJ1-2	NA	CASSPQGLYGYTF	TGTGCCAGCAGTCCGCAGGGCCTCTATGGCTACACCTTC
TRBD2	TRBV4-2	TRBJ2-3	many	CASSRLSGGGTDTQYF	TGTGCCAGCAGCCGACTTAGCGGGGGAGGCACAGATACGCAGTATTTT
TRBD1	TRBV7-8	TRBJ2-5	NA	CASSPIRQGAGETQYF	TGTGCCAGCAGCCCGATCCGACAGGGGGCCGGGGAGACCCAGTACTTC
TRBD1	TRBV10-3	TRBJ1-1	once	CAISGQDGEAFF	TGTGCCATTTCCGGACAGGACGGGGAAGCTTTCTTT
NA	TRBV11-1	TRBJ2-2	NA	CASSLSETGELFF	TGTGCCAGCAGCTTGAGTGAAACCGGGGAGCTGTTTTTT
NA	TRBV3-1/TRBV3-2	TRBJ2-7	once	CASSPSLGRTYEQYF	TGTGCCAGCAGCCCTAGCCTAGGCAGAACCTACGAGCAGTACTTC
TRBD1	TRBV7-9	TRBJ1-4	NA	CASSFTRDRGEKLFF	TGTGCCAGCAGTTTCACCCGGGACAGGGGCGAAAAACTGTTTTTT
NA	TRBV10-3	TRBJ1-5	NA	CAIREQGGARQPQHF	TGTGCCATCAGGGAGCAGGGAGGGGCCAGGCAGCCCCAGCATTTT
TRBD1	TRBV5-4	TRBJ1-4	NA	CASSFKGGDEKLFF	TGTGCCAGCAGCTTTAAAGGGGGCGATGAAAAACTGTTTTTT
NA	TRBV6-5	TRBJ2-2	NA	CASSYSYGELFF	TGTGCCAGCAGTTACTCGTACGGGGAGCTGTTTTTT
NA	TRBV5-1	TRBJ1-1	few	CASSLVGSLDTEAFF	TGCGCCAGCAGCTTGGTGGGGAGCCTTGACACTGAAGCTTTCTTT
NA	TRBV2	TRBJ1-4	NA	CASSSSRNEKLFF	TGTGCCAGCAGCTCAAGCAGGAATGAAAAACTGTTTTTT
NA	TRBV29-1	TRBJ2-1	once	CSVERTYNEQFF	TGCAGCGTTGAAAGAACATACAATGAGCAGTTCTTC
NA	TRBV4-2	TRBJ1-2	once	CASSQEEDYGYTF	TGTGCCAGCAGCCAAGAGGAGGACTATGGCTACACCTTC
NA	TRBV7-9	TRBJ2-3	NA	CASSLHTDTQYF	TGTGCCAGCAGCTTACACACAGATACGCAGTATTTT
NA	TRBV6-5	TRBJ1-4	NA	CASGSLREKLFF	TGTGCCAGCGGGTCTCTGCGGGAAAAACTGTTTTTT
TRBD2	TRBV19	TRBJ2-2	NA	CASSRYVRTSGTTGTGELFF	TGTGCCAGTAGTAGGTATGTTCGGACTAGCGGAACGACGGGGACCGGGGAGCTGTTTTTT
NA	TRBV6-6	TRBJ1-5	NA	CASNKHDNQPQHF	TGTGCCAGCAACAAACACGACAATCAGCCCCAGCATTTT
TRBD1	TRBV12-5	TRBJ1-1	NA	CASGPPFGTDQTRSEAFF	TGTGCTAGTGGTCCGCCTTTCGGGACAGATCAAACTCGGAGTGAAGCTTTCTTT
TRBD2	TRBV10-3	TRBJ2-4	NA	CAISVGDYQNIQYF	TGTGCCATCAGTGTTGGGGACTACCAAAACATTCAGTACTTC
NA	TRBV5-1	TRBJ2-3	NA	CASSPDAGIITDTQYF	TGCGCCAGCAGCCCCGACGCGGGGATAATCACAGATACGCAGTATTTT
TRBD2	TRBV6-2/TRBV6-3	TRBJ2-3	NA	CASSSGLAGGNTDTQYF	TGTGCCAGCAGTTCTGGACTAGCGGGGGGAAACACAGATACGCAGTATTTT
NA	TRBV5-1	TRBJ1-6	NA	CASTQTLLGGGSSPLHF	TGCGCCAGCACACAAACACTACTGGGCGGAGGGAGTTCACCCCTCCACTTT
NA	TRBV27	TRBJ2-3	NA	CASSLDYSGNTDTQYF	TGTGCCAGCAGTTTGGACTACAGCGGTAACACAGATACGCAGTATTTT
NA	TRBV7-9	TRBJ2-3	NA	CASSPNYRGGTDTQYF	TGTGCCAGCAGCCCAAATTATCGCGGGGGCACAGATACGCAGTATTTT
NA	TRBV5-1	TRBJ1-1	NA	CASSSQGPGTEAFF	TGCGCCAGCAGCAGCCAGGGCCCTGGCACTGAAGCTTTCTTT
TRBD1	TRBV3-1/TRBV3-2	TRBJ1-1	NA	CASSQEVQGSSPEAFF	TGTGCCAGCAGCCAAGAGGTACAGGGGAGTAGTCCTGAAGCTTTCTTT
TRBD2	TRBV6-4	TRBJ2-2	NA	CASSAGLANTGELFF	TGTGCCAGCAGTGCGGGACTAGCGAACACCGGGGAGCTGTTTTTT
NA	TRBV10-3	TRBJ1-6	NA	CAISEGERNSPLHF	TGTGCCATCAGTGAGGGAGAGAGGAATTCACCCCTCCACTTT
TRBD1	TRBV9	TRBJ1-3	few	CASSVEGDRGNTIYF	TGTGCCAGCAGCGTAGAGGGGGACAGAGGAAACACCATATATTTT
TRBD1	TRBV9	TRBJ1-4	NA	CASSVGAGGNEKLFF	TGTGCCAGCAGCGTAGGGGCAGGGGGAAATGAAAAACTGTTTTTT
TRBD1	TRBV19	TRBJ2-1	once	CASRVQGVPSDEQFF	TGTGCCAGTAGGGTACAGGGGGTTCCTTCAGATGAGCAGTTCTTC
NA	TRBV4-1	TRBJ1-1	few	CASSRGEGAVF	TGCGCCAGCAGCCGAGGGGAGGGAGCTGTCTTT
TRBD1	TRBV28	TRBJ1-4	once	CASSPLGQGLYEKLFF	TGTGCCAGCAGTCCCCTGGGACAGGGCTTATATGAAAAACTGTTTTTT
NA	TRBV18	TRBJ2-3	NA	CASSPPVSSEGTDTQYF	TGTGCCAGCTCACCACCGGTGTCTAGCGAGGGCACAGATACGCAGTATTTT
TRBD1	TRBV7-3	TRBJ1-3	NA	CASSSTGSSGNTIYF	TGTGCCAGCAGCTCGACAGGGAGTTCTGGAAACACCATATATTTT
TRBD1	TRBV11-3	TRBJ2-6	NA	CASSAGTGGAGANVLTF	TGTGCCAGCAGCGCTGGGACAGGGGGCGCTGGGGCCAACGTCCTGACTTTC
NA	TRBV7-9	TRBJ1-6	NA	CASSFYEANSPLHF	TGTGCCAGCAGCTTTTACGAGGCTAATTCACCCCTCCACTTT
TRBD1	TRBV5-5	TRBJ1-1	NA	CASSYGTDTEAFF	TGTGCCAGCAGCTATGGGACAGACACTGAAGCTTTCTTT
NA	TRBV5-1	TRBJ2-3	NA	CASSLVSGVGDTQYF	TGCGCCAGCAGCTTGGTGTCAGGGGTGGGAGATACGCAGTATTTT
NA	TRBV7-9	TRBJ1-1	NA	CASSLSRFQLMNTEAFF	TGTGCCAGCAGCTTAAGCAGGTTCCAACTTATGAACACTGAAGCTTTCTTT
NA	TRBV6-5	TRBJ2-4	NA	CASGENIQYF	TGTGCCAGCGGAGAAAACATTCAGTACTTC
NA	TRBV12-3/TRBV12-4	TRBJ2-2	NA	CASSTGGELFF	TGTGCCAGCAGTACGGGCGGGGAGCTGTTTTTT
TRBD1	TRBV28	TRBJ1-1	NA	CASSTPGQSEAFF	TGTGCCAGTTCAACTCCGGGACAGTCTGAAGCTTTCTTT
NA	TRBV19	TRBJ1-1	NA	CASSNGRNTEAFF	TGTGCCAGTAGTAATGGGAGGAACACTGAAGCTTTCTTT
TRBD1	TRBV2	TRBJ1-1	NA	CASTSTGVGTEAFF	TGTGCCAGCACCAGTACAGGGGTGGGCACTGAAGCTTTCTTT
NA	TRBV6-2/TRBV6-3	TRBJ1-2	NA	CASSRPGSGYTF	TGTGCCAGCAGCCGTCCGGGTTCGGGCTACACCTTC
NA	TRBV2	TRBJ1-5	NA	CASSALGGQHF	TGTGCCAGCAGTGCTCTAGGGGGCCAGCATTTT
NA	TRBV6-1	TRBJ1-2	NA	CASSEFGQGLYGYTF	TGTGCCAGCAGTGAATTTGGGCAGGGACTCTATGGCTACACCTTC
NA	TRBV5-5	TRBJ1-1	few	CASGSSVGTEAFF	TGTGCCAGCGGGAGTTCGGTTGGCACTGAAGCTTTCTTT
NA	TRBV18	TRBJ1-5	NA	CASSRDTYSNQPQHF	TGTGCCAGCTCACGAGACACCTATAGCAATCAGCCCCAGCATTTT